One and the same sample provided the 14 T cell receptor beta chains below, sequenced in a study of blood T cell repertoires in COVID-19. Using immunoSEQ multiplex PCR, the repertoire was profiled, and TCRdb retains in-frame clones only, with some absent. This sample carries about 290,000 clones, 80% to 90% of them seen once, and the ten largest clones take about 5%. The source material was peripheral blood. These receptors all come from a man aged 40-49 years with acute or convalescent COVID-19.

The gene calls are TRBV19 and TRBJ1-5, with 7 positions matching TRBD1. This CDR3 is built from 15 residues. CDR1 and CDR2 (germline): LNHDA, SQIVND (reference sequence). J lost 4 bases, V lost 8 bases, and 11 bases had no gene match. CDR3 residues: CASARWTGANQPQHF. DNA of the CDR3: TGTGCCAGTGCCCGATGGACAGGAGCTAATCAGCCCCAGCATTTT.

The CDR3 protein is CASAGRRYGYTF. CDR3 coding DNA: TGTGCCAGCGCGGGCAGAAGGTATGGCTACACCTTC. The chain combines TRBV2 with TRBJ1-2; D is unresolved. The CDR3 loop spans 12 amino acids. V dropped 8 bases and J dropped 5 bases, with 12 bases sitting between them. The germline CDR1 and CDR2 sequences are SNHLY and FYNNEI.

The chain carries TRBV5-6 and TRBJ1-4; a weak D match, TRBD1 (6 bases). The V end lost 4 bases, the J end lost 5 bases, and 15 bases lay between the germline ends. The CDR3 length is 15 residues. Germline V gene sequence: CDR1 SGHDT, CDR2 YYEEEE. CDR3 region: CASSTSSGANEKLFF. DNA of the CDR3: TGTGCCAGCAGCACCTCCTCAGGGGCGAATGAAAAACTGTTTTTT.

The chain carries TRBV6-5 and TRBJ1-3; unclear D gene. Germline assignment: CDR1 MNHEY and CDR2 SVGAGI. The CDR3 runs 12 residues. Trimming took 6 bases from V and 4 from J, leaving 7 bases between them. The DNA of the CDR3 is TGTGCCAGCAGCAGGCTCGGAAACACCATATATTTT. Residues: CASSRLGNTIYF.

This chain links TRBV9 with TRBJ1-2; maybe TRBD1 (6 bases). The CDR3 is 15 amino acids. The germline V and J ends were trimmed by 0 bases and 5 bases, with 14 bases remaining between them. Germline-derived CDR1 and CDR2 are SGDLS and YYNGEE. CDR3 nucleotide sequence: TGTGCCAGCAGCGTAGGTAGGGCAGGGGTTTATGGCTACACCTTC. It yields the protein CASSVGRAGVYGYTF.

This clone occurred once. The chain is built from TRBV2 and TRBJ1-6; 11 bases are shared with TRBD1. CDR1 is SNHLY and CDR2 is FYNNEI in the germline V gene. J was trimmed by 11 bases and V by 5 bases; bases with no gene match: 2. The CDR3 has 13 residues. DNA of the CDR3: TGTGCCAGCAGTCCGGACAGGGGGCCACCCCTCCACTTT. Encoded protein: CASSPDRGPPLHF.

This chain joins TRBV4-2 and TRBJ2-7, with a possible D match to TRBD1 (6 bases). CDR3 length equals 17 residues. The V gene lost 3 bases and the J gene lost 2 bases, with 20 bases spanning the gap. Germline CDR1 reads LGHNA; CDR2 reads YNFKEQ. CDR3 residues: CASSQGTPDRIPYEQYF. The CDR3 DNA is TGTGCCAGCAGCCAGGGGACACCGGACCGAATCCCCTACGAGCAGTACTTC.

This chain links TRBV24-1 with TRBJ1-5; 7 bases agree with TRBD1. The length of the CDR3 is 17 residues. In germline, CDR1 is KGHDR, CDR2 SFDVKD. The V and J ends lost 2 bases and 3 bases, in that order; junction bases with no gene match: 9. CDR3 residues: CATSDSRTGPINQPQHF. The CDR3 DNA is TGTGCCACCAGTGATTCCCGGACAGGCCCAATCAATCAGCCCCAGCATTTT.

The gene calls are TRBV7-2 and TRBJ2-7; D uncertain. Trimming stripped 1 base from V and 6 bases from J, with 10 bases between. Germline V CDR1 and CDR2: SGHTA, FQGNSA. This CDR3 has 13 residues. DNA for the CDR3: TGTGCCAGCAGCTTAGTCGGCGGAATCGAGCAGTACTTC. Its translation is CASSLVGGIEQYF.

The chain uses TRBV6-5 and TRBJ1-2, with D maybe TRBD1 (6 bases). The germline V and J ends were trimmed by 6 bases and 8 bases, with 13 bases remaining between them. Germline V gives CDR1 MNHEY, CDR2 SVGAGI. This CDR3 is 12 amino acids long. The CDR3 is CASSLTGGGYTF. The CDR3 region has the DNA TGTGCCAGCAGCCTGACAGGTGGGGGCTACACCTTC.

The CDR3 protein is CASSFNGNGAEAFF. The CDR3 DNA is TGTGCCAGCAGCTTCAACGGGAACGGCGCTGAAGCTTTCTTT. This rearrangement joins TRBV7-3 to TRBJ1-1; no reliable D call. The germline CDR1 and CDR2 sequences are SGHTA and FQGTGA. Trimming removed 3 bases from V and 6 bases from J, with 14 bases in between. The CDR3 is 14 amino acids.

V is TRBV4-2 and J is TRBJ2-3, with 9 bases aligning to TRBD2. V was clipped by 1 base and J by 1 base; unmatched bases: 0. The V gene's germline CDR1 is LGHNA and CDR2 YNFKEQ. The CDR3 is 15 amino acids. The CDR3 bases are TGTGCCAGCAGCCAAGTAGCGGGAGGCACAGATACGCAGTATTTT. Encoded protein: CASSQVAGGTDTQYF.

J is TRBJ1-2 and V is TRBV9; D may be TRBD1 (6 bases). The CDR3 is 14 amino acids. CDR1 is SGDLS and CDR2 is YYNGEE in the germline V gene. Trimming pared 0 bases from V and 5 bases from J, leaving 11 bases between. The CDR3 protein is CASSVARGAYGYTF. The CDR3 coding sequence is TGTGCCAGCAGCGTAGCCAGGGGTGCTTATGGCTACACCTTC. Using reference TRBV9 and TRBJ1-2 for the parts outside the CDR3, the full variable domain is DSGVTQTPKHLITATGQRVTLRCSPRSGDLSVYWYQQSLDQGLQFLIQYYNGEERAKGNILERFSAQQFPDLHSELNLSSLELGDSALYFCASSVARGAYGYTFGSGTRLTVV.

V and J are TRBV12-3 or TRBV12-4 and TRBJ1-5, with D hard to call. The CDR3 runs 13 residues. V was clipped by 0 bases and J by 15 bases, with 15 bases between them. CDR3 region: CASSLAISGHWHF. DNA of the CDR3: TGTGCCAGCAGTTTAGCGATAAGCGGCCACTGGCATTTT.